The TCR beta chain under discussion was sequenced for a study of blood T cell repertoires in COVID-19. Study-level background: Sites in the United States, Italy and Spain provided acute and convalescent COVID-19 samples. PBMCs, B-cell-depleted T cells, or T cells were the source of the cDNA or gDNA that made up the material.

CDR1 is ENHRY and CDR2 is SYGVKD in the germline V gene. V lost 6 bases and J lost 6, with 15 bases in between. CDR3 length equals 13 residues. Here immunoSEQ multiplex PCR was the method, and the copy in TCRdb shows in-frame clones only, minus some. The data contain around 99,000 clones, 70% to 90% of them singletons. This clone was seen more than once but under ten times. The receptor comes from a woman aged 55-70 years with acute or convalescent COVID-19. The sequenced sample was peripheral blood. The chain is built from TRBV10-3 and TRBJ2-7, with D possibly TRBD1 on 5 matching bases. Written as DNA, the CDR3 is TGTGCCATCAGCGGGTCCACAGGCGTCGAGCAGTACTTC. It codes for CAISGSTGVEQYF.